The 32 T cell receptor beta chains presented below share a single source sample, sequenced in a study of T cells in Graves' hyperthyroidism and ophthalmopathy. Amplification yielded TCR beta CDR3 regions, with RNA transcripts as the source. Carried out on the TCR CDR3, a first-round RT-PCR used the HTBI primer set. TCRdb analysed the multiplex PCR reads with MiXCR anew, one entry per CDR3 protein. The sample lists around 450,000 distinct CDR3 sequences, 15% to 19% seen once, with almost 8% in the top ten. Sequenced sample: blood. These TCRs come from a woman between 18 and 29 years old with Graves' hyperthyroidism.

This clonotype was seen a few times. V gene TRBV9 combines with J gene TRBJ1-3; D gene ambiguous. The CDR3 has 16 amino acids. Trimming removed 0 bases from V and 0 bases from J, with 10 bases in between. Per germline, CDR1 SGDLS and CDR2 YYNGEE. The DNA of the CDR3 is TGTGCCAGCAGCGTAGAGGGCAGATTCTCTGGAAACACCATATATTTT. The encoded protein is CASSVEGRFSGNTIYF.

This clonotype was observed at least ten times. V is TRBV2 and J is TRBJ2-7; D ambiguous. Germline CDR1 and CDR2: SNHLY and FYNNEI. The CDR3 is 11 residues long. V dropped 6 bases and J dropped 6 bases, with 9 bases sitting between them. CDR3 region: CASSPRIEQYF. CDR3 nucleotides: TGTGCCAGCAGCCCCCGGATCGAGCAGTACTTC.

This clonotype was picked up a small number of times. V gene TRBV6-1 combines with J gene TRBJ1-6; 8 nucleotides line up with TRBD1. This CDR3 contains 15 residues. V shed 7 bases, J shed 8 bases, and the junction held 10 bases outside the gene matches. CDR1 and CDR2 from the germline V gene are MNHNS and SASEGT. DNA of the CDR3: TGTGCCAGCACAAGGACAGGGCCTCCTGATTCACCCCTCCACTTT. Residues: CASTRTGPPDSPLHF.

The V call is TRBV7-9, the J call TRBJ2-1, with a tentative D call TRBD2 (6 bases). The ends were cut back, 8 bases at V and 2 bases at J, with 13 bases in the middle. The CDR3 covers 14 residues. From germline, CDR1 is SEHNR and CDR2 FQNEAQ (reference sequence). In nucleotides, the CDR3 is TGTGCCAGCGGTGCTAGCGAGACCTACAATGAGCAGTTCTTC. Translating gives CASGASETYNEQFF. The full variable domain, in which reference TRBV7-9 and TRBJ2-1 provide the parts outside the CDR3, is DTGVSQNPRHKITKRGQNVTFRCDPISEHNRLYWYRQTLGQGPEFLTYFQNEAQLEKSRLLSDRFSAERPKGSFSTLEIQRTEQGDSAMYLCASGASETYNEQFFGPGTRLTVL.

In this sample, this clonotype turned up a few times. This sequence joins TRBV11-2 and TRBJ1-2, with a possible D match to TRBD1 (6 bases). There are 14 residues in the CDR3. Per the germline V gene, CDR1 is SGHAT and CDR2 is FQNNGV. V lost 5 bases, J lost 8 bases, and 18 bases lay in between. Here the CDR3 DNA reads TGTGCCAGCAGCCGTGCCTCTACAGGGAACGGCTACACCTTC. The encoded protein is CASSRASTGNGYTF.

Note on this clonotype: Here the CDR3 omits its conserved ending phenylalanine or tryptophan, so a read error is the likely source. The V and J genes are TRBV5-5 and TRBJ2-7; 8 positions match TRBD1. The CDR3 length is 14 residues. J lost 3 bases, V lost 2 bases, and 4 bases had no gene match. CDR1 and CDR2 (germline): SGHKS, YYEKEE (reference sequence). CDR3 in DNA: TGTGCCAGCAGCTTTTCAGGACAGGGCTACGAGCAGTACCTC. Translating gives CASSFSGQGYEQYL.

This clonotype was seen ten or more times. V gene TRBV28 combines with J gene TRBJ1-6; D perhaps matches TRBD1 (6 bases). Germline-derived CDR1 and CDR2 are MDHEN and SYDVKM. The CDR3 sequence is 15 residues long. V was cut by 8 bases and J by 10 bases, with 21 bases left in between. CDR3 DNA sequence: TGTGCCAGCGCCCTCCCCGGGGGGGCTGGATCACCCCTCCACTTT. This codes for CASALPGGAGSPLHF.

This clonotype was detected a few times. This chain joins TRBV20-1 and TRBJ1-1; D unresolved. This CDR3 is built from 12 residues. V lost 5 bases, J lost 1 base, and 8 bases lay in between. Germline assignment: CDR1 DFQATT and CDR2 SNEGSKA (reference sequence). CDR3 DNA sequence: TGCAGTGCTGGGCGACAGAACACTGAAGCTTTCTTT. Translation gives CSAGRQNTEAFF.

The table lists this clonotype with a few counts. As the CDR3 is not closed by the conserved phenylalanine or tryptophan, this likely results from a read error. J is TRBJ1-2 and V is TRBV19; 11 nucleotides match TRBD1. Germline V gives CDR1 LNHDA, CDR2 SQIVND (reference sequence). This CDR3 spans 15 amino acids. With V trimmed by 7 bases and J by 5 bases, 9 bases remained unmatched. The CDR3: CASNHPGQGVYGYTL. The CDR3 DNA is TGTGCCAGTAATCACCCGGGACAGGGGGTGTATGGCTACACCCTC.

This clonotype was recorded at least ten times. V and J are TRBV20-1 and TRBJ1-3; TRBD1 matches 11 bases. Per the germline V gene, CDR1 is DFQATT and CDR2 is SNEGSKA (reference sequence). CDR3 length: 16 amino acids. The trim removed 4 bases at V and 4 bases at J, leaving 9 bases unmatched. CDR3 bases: TGCAGTGCTACAAGGGACAGGGGGACGAGGGGAAACACCATATATTTT. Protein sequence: CSATRDRGTRGNTIYF.

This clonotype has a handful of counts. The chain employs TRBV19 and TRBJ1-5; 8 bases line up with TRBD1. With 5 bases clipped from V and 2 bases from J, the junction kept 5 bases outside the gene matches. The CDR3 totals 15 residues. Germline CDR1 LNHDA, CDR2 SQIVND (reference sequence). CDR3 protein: CASSGSTGGNQPQHF. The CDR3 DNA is TGTGCCAGTAGTGGATCGACAGGGGGCAATCAGCCCCAGCATTTT.

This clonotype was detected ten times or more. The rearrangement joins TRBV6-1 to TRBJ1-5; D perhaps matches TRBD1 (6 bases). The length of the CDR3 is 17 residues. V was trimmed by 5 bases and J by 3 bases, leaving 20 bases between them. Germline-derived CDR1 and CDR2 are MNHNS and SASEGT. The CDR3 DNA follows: TGTGCCAGCAGTTCGGGGGGGGCGTCGGGGGACAATCAGCCCCAGCATTTT. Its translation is CASSSGGASGDNQPQHF.

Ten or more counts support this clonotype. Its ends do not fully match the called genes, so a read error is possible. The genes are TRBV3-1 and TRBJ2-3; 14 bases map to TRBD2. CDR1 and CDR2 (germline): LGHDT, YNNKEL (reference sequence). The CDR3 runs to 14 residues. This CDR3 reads CASSRTSGGDTQYF. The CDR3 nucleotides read TGCGCCAGCAGCCGGACTAGCGGGGGGGATACGCAGTATTTT.

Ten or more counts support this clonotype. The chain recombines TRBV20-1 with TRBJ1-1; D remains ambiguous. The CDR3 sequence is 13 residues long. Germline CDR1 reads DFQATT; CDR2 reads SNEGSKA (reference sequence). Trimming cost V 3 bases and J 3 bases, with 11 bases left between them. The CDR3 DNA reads TGCAGTGCTAGCCTGGGCTCTGACACTGAAGCTTTCTTT. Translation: CSASLGSDTEAFF.

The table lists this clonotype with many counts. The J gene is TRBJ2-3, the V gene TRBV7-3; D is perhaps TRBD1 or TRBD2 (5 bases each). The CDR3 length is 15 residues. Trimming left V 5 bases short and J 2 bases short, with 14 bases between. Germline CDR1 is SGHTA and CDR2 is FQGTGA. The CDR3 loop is CASSPGRKFTDTQYF. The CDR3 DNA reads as TGTGCCAGCAGCCCGGGACGGAAATTCACAGATACGCAGTATTTT.

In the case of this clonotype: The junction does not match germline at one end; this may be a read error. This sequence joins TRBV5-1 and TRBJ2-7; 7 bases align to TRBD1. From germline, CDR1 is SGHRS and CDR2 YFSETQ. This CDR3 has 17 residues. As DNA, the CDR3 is TGTGCCAGCAGTCAGAGGACAGGATTTGGACCCCCCTACGAGCAGTACTTC. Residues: CASSQRTGFGPPYEQYF.

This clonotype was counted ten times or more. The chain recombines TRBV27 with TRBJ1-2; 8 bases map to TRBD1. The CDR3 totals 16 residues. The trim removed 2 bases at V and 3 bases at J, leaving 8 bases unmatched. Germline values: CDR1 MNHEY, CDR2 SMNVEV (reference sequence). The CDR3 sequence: CASSLRGTGDYYGYTF. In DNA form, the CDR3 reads TGTGCCAGCAGTTTACGGGGGACAGGAGACTACTATGGCTACACCTTC.

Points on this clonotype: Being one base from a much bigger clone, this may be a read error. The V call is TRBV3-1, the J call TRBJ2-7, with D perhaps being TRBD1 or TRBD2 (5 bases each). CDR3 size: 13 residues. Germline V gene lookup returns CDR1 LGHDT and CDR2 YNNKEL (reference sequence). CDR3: CASSQDLRGERYF. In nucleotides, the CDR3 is TGTGCCAGCAGCCAAGATTTGAGGGGCGAGCGGTACTTC.

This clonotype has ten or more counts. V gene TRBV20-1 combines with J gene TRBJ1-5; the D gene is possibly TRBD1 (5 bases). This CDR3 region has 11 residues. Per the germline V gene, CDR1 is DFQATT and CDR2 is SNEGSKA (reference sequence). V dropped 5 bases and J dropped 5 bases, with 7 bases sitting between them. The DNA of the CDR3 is TGCAGTGCTGGAGGGGATCAGCCCCAGCATTTT. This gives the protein CSAGGDQPQHF.

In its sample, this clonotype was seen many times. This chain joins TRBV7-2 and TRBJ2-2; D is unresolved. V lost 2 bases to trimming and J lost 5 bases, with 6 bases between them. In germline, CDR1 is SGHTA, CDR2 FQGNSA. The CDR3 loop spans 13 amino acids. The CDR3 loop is CASSLRETGELFF. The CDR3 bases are TGTGCCAGCAGCTTACGAGAAACCGGGGAGCTGTTTTTT.

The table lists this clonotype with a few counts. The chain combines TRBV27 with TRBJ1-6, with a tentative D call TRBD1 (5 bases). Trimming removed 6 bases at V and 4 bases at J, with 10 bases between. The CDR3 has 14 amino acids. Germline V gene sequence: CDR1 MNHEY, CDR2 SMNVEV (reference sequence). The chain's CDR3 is CASRGTFYNSPLHF. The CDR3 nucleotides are TGTGCCAGCAGGGGGACCTTTTATAATTCACCCCTCCACTTT.

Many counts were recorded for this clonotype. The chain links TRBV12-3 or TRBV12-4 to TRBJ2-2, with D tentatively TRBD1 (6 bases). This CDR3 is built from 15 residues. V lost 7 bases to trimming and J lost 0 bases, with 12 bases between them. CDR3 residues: CASTYRQANTGELFF. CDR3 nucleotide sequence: TGTGCCAGCACCTATAGACAGGCGAACACCGGGGAGCTGTTTTTT.

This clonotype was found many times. Here the CDR3 reads CASSLTGEQYNEQFF. The CDR3 DNA sequence: TGCGCCAGCAGCTTGACGGGGGAGCAATACAATGAGCAGTTCTTC. The V gene is TRBV5-1, the J gene TRBJ2-1, with D tentatively TRBD2 (6 bases). V was shortened by 1 base and J by 4 bases, with 12 bases between the two germline ends. This CDR3 comprises 15 residues. CDR1 and CDR2 (germline): SGHRS, YFSETQ.

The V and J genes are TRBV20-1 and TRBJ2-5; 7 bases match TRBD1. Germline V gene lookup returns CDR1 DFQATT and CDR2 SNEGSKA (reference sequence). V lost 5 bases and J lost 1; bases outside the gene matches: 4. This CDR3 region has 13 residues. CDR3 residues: CSAGTGVQETQYF. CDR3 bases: TGCAGTGCTGGTACAGGGGTCCAAGAGACCCAGTACTTC.

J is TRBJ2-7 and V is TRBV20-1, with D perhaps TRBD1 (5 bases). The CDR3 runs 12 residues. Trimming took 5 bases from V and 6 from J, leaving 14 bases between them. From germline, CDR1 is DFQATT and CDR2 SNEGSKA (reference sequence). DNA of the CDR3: TGCAGTGCTCGACATGATGGGGCCGAGCAGTACTTC. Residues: CSARHDGAEQYF.

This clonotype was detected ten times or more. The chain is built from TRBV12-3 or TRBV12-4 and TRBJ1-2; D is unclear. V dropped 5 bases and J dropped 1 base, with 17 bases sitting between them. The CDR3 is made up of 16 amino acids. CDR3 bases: TGTGCCAGCAGTCCCACTTCGGACTCTTTTAACTATGGCTACACCTTC. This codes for CASSPTSDSFNYGYTF.

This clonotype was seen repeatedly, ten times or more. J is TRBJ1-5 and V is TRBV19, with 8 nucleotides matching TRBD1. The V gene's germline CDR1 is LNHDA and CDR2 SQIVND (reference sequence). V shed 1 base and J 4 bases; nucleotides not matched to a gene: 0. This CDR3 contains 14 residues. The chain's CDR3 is CASSIGTGNQPQHF. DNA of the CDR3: TGTGCCAGTAGTATAGGGACAGGGAATCAGCCCCAGCATTTT.

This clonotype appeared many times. CDR3 in DNA: TGTGCCAGCAGCCCGGCTAGGGTTTACAATGAGCAGTTCTTC. It encodes CASSPARVYNEQFF. The chain recombines TRBV11-2 with TRBJ2-1; D is unclear. Germline loops: CDR1 SGHAT, CDR2 FQNNGV. This CDR3 is built from 14 residues. V lost 5 bases and J lost 4, with 12 bases in between.

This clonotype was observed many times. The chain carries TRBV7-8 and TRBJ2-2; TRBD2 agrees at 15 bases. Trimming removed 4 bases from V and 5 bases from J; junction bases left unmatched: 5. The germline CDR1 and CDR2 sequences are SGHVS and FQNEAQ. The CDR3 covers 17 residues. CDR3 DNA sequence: TGTGCCAGCAGCTCGGGACTAGCGGGAGGTTGGACCGGGGAGCTGTTTTTT. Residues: CASSSGLAGGWTGELFF. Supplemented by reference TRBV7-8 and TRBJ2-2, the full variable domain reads GAGVSQSPRYKVAKRGQDVALRCDPISGHVSLFWYQQALGQGPEFLTYFQNEAQLDKSGLPSDRFFAERPEGSVSTLKIQRTQQEDSAVYLCASSSGLAGGWTGELFFGEGSRLTVL.

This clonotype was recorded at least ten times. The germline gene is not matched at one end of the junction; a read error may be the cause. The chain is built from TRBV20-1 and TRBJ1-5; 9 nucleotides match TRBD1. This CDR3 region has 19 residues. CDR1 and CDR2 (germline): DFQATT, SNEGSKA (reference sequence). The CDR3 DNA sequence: TGCAGTGCCACCCCTCGGGGGACAGGGATCCCCCTTAGCTATCAGCCCCAGCATTTT. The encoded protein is CSATPRGTGIPLSYQPQHF.

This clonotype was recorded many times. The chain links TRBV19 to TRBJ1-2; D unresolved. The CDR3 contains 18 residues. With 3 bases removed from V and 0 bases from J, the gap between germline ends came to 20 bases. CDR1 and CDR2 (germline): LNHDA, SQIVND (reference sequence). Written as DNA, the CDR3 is TGTGCCAGTAGTATCCCTTCGAAGTCCGGACGGACTAACTATGGCTACACCTTC. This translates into CASSIPSKSGRTNYGYTF.

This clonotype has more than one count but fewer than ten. The CDR3 region has the DNA TGTGCCAGCAGCCAAGATCGGGGGCGGGAGCTGTTTTTT. Translating it yields CASSQDRGRELFF. V and J are TRBV4-2 and TRBJ2-2, with D perhaps given as TRBD1 or TRBD2 (6 bases each). V lost 0 bases to trimming and J lost 9 bases, with 8 bases between them. CDR3 length equals 13 residues. Germline CDR1 LGHNA, CDR2 YNFKEQ.